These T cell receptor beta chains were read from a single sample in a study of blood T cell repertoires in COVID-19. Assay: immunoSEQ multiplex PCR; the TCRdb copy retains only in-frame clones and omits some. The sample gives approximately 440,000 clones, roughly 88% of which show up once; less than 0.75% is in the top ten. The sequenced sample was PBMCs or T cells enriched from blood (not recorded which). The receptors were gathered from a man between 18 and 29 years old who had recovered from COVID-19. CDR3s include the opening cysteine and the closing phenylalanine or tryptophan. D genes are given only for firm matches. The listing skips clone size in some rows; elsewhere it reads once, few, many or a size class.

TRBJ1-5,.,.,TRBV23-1,CASSRPQQWHF,TGCGCCAGCAGTCGCCCCCAACAGTGGCATTTT
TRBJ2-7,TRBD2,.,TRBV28,CASREAGGPLDEQYF,TGTGCCAGCAGAGAAGCGGGAGGGCCCCTCGACGAGCAGTACTTC
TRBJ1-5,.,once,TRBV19,CASSIGSGISNQPQHF,TGTGCCAGTAGTATAGGGTCAGGTATTAGCAATCAGCCCCAGCATTTT
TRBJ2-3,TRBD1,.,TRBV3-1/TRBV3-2,CASSLGQTDTQYF,TGTGCCAGCAGCCTGGGACAGACAGATACGCAGTATTTT
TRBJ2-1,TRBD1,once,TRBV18,CASSPSQGALGEQFF,TGTGCCAGCTCACCATCACAGGGGGCTCTCGGTGAGCAGTTCTTC
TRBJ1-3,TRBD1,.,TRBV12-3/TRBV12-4,CASSQTTGTIYF,TGTGCCAGCAGTCAGACGACAGGGACCATATATTTT
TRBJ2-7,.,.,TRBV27,CASKRMGEREQGEQYF,TGTGCCAGCAAAAGAATGGGGGAGAGGGAACAGGGCGAGCAGTACTTC
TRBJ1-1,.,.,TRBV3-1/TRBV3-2,CASSQENRGNTEAFF,TGTGCCAGCAGCCAAGAGAACCGGGGGAACACTGAAGCTTTCTTT
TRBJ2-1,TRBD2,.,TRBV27,CASSLLRLADYNEQFF,TGTGCCAGCAGTTTATTAAGACTAGCGGACTACAATGAGCAGTTCTTC
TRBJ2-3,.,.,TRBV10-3,CATDGGGGLPGTQYF,TGTGCCACCGACGGAGGCGGGGGCCTCCCGGGTACGCAGTATTTT
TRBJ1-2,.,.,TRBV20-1,CSASMRGGGYTF,TGCAGTGCTAGTATGCGGGGTGGAGGCTACACCTTC
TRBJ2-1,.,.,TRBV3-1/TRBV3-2,CASSQDKNSYNEQFF,TGTGCCAGCAGCCAAGATAAGAACAGCTACAATGAGCAGTTCTTC
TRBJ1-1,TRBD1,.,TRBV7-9,CASSPTGATEAFF,TGTGCCAGCAGCCCGACAGGGGCGACTGAAGCTTTCTTT
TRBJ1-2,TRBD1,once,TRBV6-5,CASSQTGSSNYGYTF,TGTGCCAGCAGTCAGACAGGGAGTAGCAACTATGGCTACACCTTC
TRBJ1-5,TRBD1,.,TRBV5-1,CASRAGTGGDQPQHF,TGCGCCAGCAGAGCCGGAACAGGGGGAGATCAGCCCCAGCATTTT
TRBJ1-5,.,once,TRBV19,CASSIRGYDQPQHF,TGTGCCAGTAGTATCAGAGGGTATGATCAGCCCCAGCATTTT
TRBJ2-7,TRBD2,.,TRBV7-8,CASSPFSASEPGLAGEGPLYEQYF,TGTGCCAGCAGCCCTTTTTCCGCGAGCGAGCCGGGACTAGCGGGGGAGGGCCCTCTGTACGAGCAGTACTTC
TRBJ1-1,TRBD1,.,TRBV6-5,CASSYPGQGQDEAFF,TGTGCCAGCAGTTACCCAGGACAGGGTCAGGATGAAGCTTTCTTT
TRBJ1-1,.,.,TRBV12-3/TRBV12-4,CASSIGRGTEAFF,TGTGCCAGCAGCATAGGCAGGGGCACTGAAGCTTTCTTT
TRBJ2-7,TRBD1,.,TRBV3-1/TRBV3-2,CASSQDLGRGPYEQYF,TGTGCCAGCAGCCAAGATCTGGGCAGGGGGCCCTACGAGCAGTACTTC
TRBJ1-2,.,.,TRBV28,CASSLSGVGYTF,TGTGCCAGCAGTTTAAGCGGGGTTGGCTACACCTTC
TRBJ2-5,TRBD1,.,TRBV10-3,CAISPTGAQETQYF,TGTGCCATCAGCCCGACAGGGGCCCAAGAGACCCAGTACTTC
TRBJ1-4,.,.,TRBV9,CASSAAGTDGKLFF,TGTGCCAGCAGCGCGGCAGGTACAGACGGAAAACTGTTTTTT
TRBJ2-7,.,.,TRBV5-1,CASSLGGTTYEQYF,TGCGCCAGCAGCTTGGGAGGGACAACATACGAGCAGTACTTC
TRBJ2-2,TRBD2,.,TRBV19,CASTIGRGWHSGRSGELFF,TGTGCCAGTACCATCGGACGGGGTTGGCATAGCGGGAGGTCGGGGGAGCTGTTTTTT
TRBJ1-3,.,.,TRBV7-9,CASSLAGAYTIYF,TGTGCCAGCAGCTTAGCAGGGGCATACACCATATATTTT
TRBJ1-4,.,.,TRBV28,CASSLAGTTNEKLFF,TGTGCCAGCAGTTTGGCGGGAACAACTAATGAAAAACTGTTTTTT
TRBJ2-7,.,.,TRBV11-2,CASSLARTYEQYF,TGTGCCAGCAGCTTAGCCAGGACCTACGAGCAGTACTTC
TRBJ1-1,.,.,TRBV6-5,CASSQQGMTEAFF,TGTGCCAGCAGTCAACAGGGTATGACTGAAGCTTTCTTT
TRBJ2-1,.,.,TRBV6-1,CASSEVSSYNEQFF,TGTGCCAGCAGTGAAGTCAGCTCCTACAATGAGCAGTTCTTC
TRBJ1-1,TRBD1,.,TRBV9,CASSVGQGINTEAFF,TGTGCCAGCAGCGTAGGACAGGGCATTAATACTGAAGCTTTCTTT
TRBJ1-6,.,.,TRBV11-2,CASTPGITSPLHF,TGTGCCAGCACCCCGGGGATAACTTCACCCCTCCACTTT
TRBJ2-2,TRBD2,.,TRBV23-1,CAIPTSGRRGTGELFF,TGCGCCATCCCGACTAGCGGAAGACGTGGCACCGGGGAGCTGTTTTTT
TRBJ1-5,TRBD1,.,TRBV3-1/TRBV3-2,CASSPSGTGDQPQHF,TGTGCCAGCAGCCCCTCCGGGACAGGGGATCAGCCCCAGCATTTT
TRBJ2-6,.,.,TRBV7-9,CASSPLTQGFGANVLTF,TGTGCCAGCAGCCCCTTGACCCAGGGTTTTGGGGCCAACGTCCTGACTTTC
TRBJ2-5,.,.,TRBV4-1,CASSPGTAGSETQYF,TGCGCCAGCAGCCCGGGGACTGCGGGGTCGGAGACCCAGTACTTC
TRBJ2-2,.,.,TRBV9,CASSVGDTGELFF,TGTGCCAGCAGCGTCGGGGACACCGGGGAGCTGTTTTTT
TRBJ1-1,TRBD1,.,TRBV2,CASYPTGGGSDTEAFF,TGTGCCAGCTACCCGACAGGGGGCGGATCGGACACTGAAGCTTTCTTT